This passage covers 2 T cell receptor beta chains from one sample sequenced in a study of blood T cell repertoires in COVID-19 (dated by TCRdb to 2018 to 2021). Library preparation used the immunoSEQ multiplex PCR assay. TCRdb mirrors the immuneACCESS table, restricted to in-frame sequences. Some clones are absent from its copies; in checked studies, under half trace to an unresolved V gene, and the reason for the others is unknown. In all, the sample holds 250,000 or so clones, and about 91% of those were seen once. The top ten constitute around 4.6% of the sample. The sequenced sample consisted of peripheral blood. These receptors originate from a woman aged 35 to 49 who had recovered from COVID-19.

This clone was observed a single time. The chain carries TRBV11-2 and TRBJ2-5; 8 nucleotides agree with TRBD1. The CDR3 sequence is 15 residues long. After removal of 5 bases from V and 2 bases from J, the junction contained 7 bases not matched to a gene. Germline values: CDR1 SGHAT, CDR2 FQNNGV. The chain's CDR3 is CASSEGTGPQETQYF. The DNA for the CDR3 is TGTGCCAGCAGCGAAGGGACAGGCCCGCAAGAGACCCAGTACTTC.

V gene TRBV27 combines with J gene TRBJ1-6, with D possibly matching TRBD1 (6 bases). Germline V gene data show CDR1 as MNHEY and CDR2 as SMNVEV (reference sequence). Trimming shortened V by 6 bases and J by 1 base, and 13 bases separated the two germline ends. The CDR3 length is 16 residues. The CDR3 DNA reads TGTGCCAGCAGGTCAGAACAGGGATCCTATAATTCACCCCTCCACTTT. This encodes CASRSEQGSYNSPLHF.